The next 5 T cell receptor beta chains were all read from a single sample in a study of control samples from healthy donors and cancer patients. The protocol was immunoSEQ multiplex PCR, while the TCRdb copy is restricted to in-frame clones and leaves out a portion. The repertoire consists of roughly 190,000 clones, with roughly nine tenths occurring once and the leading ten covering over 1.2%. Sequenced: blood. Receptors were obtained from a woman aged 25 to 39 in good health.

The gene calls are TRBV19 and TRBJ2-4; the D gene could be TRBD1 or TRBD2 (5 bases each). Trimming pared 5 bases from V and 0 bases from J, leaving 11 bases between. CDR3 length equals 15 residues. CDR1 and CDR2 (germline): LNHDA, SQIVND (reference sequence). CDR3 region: CASSVSGTAKNIQYF. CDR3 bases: TGTGCCAGTAGTGTGTCCGGGACAGCCAAAAACATTCAGTACTTC.

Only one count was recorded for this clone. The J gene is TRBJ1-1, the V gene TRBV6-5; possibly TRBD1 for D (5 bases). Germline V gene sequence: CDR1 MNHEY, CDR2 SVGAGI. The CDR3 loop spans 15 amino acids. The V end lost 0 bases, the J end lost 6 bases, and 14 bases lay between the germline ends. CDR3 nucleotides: TGTGCCAGCAGTTACTCGACGGTCAGGGCCGCTGAAGCTTTCTTT. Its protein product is CASSYSTVRAAEAFF.

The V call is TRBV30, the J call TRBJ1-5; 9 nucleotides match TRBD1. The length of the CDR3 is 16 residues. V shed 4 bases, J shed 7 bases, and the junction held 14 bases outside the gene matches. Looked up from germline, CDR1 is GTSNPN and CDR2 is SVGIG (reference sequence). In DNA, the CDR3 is TGTGCCTGGACCCCCTCCGGGACAGGGTTAGGGCAGCCCCAGCATTTT. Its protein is CAWTPSGTGLGQPQHF.

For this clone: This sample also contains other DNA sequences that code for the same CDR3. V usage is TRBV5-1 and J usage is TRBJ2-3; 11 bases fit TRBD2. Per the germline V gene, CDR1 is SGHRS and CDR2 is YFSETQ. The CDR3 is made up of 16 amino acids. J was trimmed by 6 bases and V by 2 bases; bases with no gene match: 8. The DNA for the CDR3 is TGCGCCAGCAGCTTAGCGTTAGCGGGGGGGCCGGATACGCAGTATTTT. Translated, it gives CASSLALAGGPDTQYF.

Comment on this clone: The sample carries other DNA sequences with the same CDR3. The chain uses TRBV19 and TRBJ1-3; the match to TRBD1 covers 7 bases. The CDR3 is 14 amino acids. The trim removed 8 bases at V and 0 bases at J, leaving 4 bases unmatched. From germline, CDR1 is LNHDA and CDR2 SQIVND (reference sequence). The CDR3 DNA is TGTGCCAGTTCCCGGGACAGCTCTGGAAACACCATATATTTT. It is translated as CASSRDSSGNTIYF.